This TCR beta chain derives from a study of T cells after posttransplantation cyclophosphamide. In its sample, this clone was seen many times. The antigen is unknown. A marrow graft followed busulfan-fludarabine conditioning, with cyclophosphamide on days +3 and +4. Study results and caveats: Later post-transplant blood repertoires were often dominated by donor CD8+ memory clones.

Method: immunoSEQ multiplex PCR; TCRdb's copy keeps in-frame clones and lacks some. The sample yields 6,000 to 9,500 clones, without any singletons. Germline V gives CDR1 LGHNA, CDR2 YSLEER. J gave up 7 bases and V 3 bases, and 1 base lay outside the gene matches. The CDR3 runs 15 residues. This chain connects TRBV4-3 to TRBJ2-1; 15 positions match TRBD2. The sample in question was PBMCs, obtained after allogeneic stem cell transplant with posttransplant cyclophosphamide. The clonotype comes from a male patient in his late teens or twenties who received an allogeneic stem cell transplant from an unrelated donor, was CMV-positive, and had acute and chronic GVHD. Some T cells here may be from the graft donor. The CDR3: CASSQGTSGGNEQFF. CDR3 nucleotides: TGCGCCAGCAGCCAGGGGACTAGCGGGGGGAATGAGCAGTTCTTC.